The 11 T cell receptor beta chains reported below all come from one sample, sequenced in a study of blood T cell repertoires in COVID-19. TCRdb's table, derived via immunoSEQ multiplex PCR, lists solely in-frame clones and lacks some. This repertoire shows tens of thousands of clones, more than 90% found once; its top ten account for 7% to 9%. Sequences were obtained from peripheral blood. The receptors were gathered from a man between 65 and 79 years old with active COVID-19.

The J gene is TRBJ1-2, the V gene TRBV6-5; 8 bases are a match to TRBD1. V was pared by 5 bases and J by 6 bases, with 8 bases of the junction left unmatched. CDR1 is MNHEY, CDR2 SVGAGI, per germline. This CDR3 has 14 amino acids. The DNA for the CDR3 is TGTGCCAGCAGTATAGACAGGACAGGGCATGGCTACACCTTC. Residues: CASSIDRTGHGYTF.

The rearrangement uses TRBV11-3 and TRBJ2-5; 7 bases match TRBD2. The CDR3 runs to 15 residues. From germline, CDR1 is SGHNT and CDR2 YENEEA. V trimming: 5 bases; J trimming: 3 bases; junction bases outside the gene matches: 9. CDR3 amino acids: CASSGGGTPEETQYF. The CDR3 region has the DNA TGTGCCAGCAGCGGGGGGGGGACTCCAGAAGAGACCCAGTACTTC.

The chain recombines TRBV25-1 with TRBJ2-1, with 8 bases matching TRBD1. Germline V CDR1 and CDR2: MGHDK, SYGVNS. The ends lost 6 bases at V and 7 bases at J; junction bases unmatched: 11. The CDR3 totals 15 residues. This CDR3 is CASRTQGATWNEQFF. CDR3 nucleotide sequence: TGTGCCAGCAGAACTCAGGGGGCGACGTGGAATGAGCAGTTCTTC.

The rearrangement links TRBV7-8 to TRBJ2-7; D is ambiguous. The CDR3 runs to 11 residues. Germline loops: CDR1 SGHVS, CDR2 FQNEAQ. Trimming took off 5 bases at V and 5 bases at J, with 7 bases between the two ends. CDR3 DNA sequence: TGTGCCAGCAGCCCCTGGCACGAGCAGTACTTC. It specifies CASSPWHEQYF.

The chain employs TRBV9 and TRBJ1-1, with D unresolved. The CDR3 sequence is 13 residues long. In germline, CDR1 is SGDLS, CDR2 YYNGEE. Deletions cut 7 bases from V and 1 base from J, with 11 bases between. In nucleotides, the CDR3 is TGTGCCAGCGGGAGGGATTCGAACACTGAAGCTTTCTTT. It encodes CASGRDSNTEAFF.

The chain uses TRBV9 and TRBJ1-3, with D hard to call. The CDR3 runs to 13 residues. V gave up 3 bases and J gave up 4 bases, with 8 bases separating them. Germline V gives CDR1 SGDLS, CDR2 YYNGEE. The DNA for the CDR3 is TGTGCCAGCAGCGGTTTAGCGGGAAACACCATATATTTT. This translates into CASSGLAGNTIYF. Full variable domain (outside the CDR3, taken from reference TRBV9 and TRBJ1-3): DSGVTQTPKHLITATGQRVTLRCSPRSGDLSVYWYQQSLDQGLQFLIQYYNGEERAKGNILERFSAQQFPDLHSELNLSSLELGDSALYFCASSGLAGNTIYFGEGSWLTVV.

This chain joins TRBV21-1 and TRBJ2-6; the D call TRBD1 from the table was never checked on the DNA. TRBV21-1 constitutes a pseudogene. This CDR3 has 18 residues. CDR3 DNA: TGTGCCAGCAGCAAAAGGGGACAGGGGGCGCAAGGGGCCAACGTCCTGACTTTC. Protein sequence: CASSKRGQGAQGANVLTF.

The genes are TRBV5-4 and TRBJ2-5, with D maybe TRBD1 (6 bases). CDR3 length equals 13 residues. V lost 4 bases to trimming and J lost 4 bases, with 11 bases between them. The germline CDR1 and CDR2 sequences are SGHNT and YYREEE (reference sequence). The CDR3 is CASSGRQAETQYF. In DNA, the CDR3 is TGTGCCAGCAGCGGTAGACAGGCAGAGACCCAGTACTTC. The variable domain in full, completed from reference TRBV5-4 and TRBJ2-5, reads ETGVTQSPTHLIKTRGQQVTLRCSSQSGHNTVSWYQQALGQGPQFIFQYYREEENGRGNFPPRFSGLQFPNYSSELNVNALELDDSALYLCASSGRQAETQYFGPGTRLLVL.

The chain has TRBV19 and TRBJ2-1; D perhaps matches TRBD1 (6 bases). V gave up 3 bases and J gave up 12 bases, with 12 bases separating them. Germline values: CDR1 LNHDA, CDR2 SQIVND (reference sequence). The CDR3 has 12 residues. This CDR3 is CASSMLGGGQFF. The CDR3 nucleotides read TGTGCCAGTAGTATGCTAGGGGGTGGGCAGTTCTTC.

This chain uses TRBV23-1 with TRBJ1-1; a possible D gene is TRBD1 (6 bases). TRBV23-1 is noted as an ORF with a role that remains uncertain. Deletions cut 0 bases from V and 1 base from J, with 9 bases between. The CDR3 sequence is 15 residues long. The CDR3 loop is CASSQSIRGNTEAFF. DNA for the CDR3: TGCGCCAGCAGTCAATCGATCAGGGGGAACACTGAAGCTTTCTTT.

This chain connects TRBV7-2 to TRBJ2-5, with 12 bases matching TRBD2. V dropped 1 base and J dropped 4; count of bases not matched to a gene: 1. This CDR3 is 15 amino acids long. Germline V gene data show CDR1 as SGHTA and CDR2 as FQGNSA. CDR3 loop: CASSLGLAGVETQYF. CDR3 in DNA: TGTGCCAGCAGCTTAGGACTAGCGGGGGTAGAGACCCAGTACTTC. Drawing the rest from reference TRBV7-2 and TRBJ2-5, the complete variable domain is GAGVSQSPSNKVTEKGKDVELRCDPISGHTALYWYRQSLGQGLEFLIYFQGNSAPDKSGLPSDRFSAERTGGSVSTLTIQRTQQEDSAVYLCASSLGLAGVETQYFGPGTRLLVL.